This T cell receptor beta chain was sequenced in a study of control samples from healthy donors and cancer patients. Data came from immunoSEQ multiplex PCR; TCRdb stores just in-frame clones and leaves some out. The data show 200,000 to 250,000 clones, about 93% seen once. Trimming removed 5 bases from V and 2 bases from J, with 9 bases in between. This CDR3 comprises 13 residues. CDR1 is LNHDA, CDR2 SQIVND, per germline (reference sequence). The specimen sequenced was blood. This receptor was taken from a man aged 50 to 60 in good health. The chain combines TRBV19 with TRBJ1-1, with D unclear. CDR3 in amino acids: CASSLPANTEAFF. Written as DNA, the CDR3 is TGTGCCAGTAGTCTTCCAGCAAACACTGAAGCTTTCTTT.